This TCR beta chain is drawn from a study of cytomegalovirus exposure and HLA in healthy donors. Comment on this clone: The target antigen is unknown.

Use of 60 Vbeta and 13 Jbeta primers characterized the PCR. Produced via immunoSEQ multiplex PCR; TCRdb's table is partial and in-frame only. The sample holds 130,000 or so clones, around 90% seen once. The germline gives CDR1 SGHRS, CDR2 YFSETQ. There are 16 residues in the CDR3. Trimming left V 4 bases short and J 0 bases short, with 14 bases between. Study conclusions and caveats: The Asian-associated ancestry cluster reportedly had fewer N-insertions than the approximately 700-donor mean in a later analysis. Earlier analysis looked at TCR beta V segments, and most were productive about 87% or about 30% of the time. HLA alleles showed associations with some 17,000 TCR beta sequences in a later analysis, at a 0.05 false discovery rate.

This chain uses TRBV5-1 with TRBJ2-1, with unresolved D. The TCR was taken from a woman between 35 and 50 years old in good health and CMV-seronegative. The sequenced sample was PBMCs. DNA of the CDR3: TGCGCCAGCAGCATACAGCCGACAAGCTCCTACAATGAGCAGTTCTTC. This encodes CASSIQPTSSYNEQFF.